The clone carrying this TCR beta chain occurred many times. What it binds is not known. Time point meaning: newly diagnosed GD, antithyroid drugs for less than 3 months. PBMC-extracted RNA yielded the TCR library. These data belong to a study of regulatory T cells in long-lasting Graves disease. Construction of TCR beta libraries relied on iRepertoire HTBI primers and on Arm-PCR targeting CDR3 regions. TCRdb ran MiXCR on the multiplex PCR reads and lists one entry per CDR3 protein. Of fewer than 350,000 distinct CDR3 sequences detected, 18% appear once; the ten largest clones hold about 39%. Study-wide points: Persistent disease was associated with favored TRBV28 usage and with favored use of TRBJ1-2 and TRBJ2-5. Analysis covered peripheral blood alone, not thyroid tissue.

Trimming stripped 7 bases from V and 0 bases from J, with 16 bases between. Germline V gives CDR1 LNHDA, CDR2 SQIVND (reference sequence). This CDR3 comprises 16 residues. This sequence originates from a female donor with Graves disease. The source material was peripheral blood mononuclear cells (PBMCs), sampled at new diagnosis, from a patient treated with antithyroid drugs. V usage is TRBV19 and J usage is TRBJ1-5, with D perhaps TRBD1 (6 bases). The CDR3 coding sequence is TGTGCCAGTAAGCAGACAGGAATTGATAGCAATCAGCCCCAGCATTTT. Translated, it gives CASKQTGIDSNQPQHF.